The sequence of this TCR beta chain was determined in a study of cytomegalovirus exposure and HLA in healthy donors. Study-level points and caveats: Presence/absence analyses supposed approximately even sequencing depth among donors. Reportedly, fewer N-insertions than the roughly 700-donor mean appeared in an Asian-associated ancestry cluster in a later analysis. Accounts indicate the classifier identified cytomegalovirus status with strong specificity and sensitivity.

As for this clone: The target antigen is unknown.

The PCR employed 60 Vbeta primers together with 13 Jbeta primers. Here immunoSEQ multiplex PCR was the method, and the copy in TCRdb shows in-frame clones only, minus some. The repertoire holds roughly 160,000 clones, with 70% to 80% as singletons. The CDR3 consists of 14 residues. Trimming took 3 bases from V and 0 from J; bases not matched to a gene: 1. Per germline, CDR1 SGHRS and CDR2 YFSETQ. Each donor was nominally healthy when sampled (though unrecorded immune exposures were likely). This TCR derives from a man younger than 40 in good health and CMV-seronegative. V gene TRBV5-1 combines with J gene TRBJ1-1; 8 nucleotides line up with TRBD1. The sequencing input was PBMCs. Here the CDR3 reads CASSWTGMNTEAFF. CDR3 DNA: TGCGCCAGCAGCTGGACAGGGATGAACACTGAAGCTTTCTTT. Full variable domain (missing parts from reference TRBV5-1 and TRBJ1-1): KAGVTQTPRYLIKTRGQQVTLSCSPISGHRSVSWYQQTPGQGLQFLFEYFSETQRNKGNFPGRFSGRQFSNSRSEMNVSTLELGDSALYLCASSWTGMNTEAFFGQGTRLTVV.